This TCR beta chain was recovered during a study of early T cells in non-severe SARS-CoV-2 infection. On the study more broadly: Bulk RNA from unsorted whole blood was sequenced; chains were unpaired.

Unique molecular identifiers were affixed to single, distinct cDNA molecules. One entry per CDR3 protein, called by TCRdb with MiXCR from the 5' RACE reads. The sample has more than 35,000 distinct CDR3 sequences, over 4.5% seen once. V was trimmed by 3 bases and J by 2 bases, leaving 11 bases between them. The CDR3 contains 14 residues. Germline CDR1 is SGHTA and CDR2 is FQGNSA. Study-wide findings and caveats: VDJdb matching, biased toward anti-spike CD8 responses, missed private and CD4 specificities.

The sample holds many counts of this clonotype. The antigen is unknown. The clonotype comes from an adult who was a healthcare worker with PCR-confirmed SARS-CoV-2 infection or an uninfected control (not recorded which). The V gene is TRBV7-2, the J gene TRBJ2-7; unclear D gene. Sequencing was carried out using whole blood. The CDR3 reads CASSFGSEPYEQYF. The CDR3 DNA follows: TGTGCCAGCAGCTTCGGGTCTGAACCCTACGAGCAGTACTTC.